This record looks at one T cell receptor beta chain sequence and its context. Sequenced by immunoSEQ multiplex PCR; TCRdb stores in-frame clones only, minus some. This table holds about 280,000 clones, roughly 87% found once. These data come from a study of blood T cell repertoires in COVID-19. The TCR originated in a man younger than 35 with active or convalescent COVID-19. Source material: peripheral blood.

Here the CDR3 reads CASSSPGTGLGYTF. CDR3 coding DNA: TGTGCCAGCAGCTCGCCCGGGACAGGTTTAGGCTACACCTTC. This chain connects TRBV9 to TRBJ1-2; 8 bases are shared with TRBD1. Looked up from germline, CDR1 is SGDLS and CDR2 is YYNGEE. The CDR3 spans 14 residues. The V segment lost 4 bases and the J segment 8 bases; nucleotides outside the gene matches: 10.